Presented here are 20 T cell receptor beta chains from one specimen sequenced in a study. TCRdb reanalysed the RT-PCR reads using MiXCR and keeps one entry per CDR3 protein. The repertoire has more than 550,000 distinct CDR3 sequences, approximately 15% of them found once; the top ten carry 3.6%. The specimen sequenced was memory CD4+ T cells from blood. These receptors originate from a female donor in good health, serving as a healthy control.

This chain links TRBV4-1 with TRBJ1-2; possibly TRBD1 for D (5 bases). V was pared by 2 bases and J by 3 bases, with 22 bases between. CDR1 is MGHRA and CDR2 is YSYEKL in the germline V gene. The CDR3 totals 18 residues. In DNA, the CDR3 is TGCGCCAGCAGCCAACTCCTATTGTCTCCTTCAGGGTACTATGGCTACACCTTC. It encodes CASSQLLLSPSGYYGYTF.

A note on this clonotype: A junction end diverges from the germline sequence, so it may reflect a read error. This chain joins TRBV7-9 and TRBJ1-2; TRBD1 might be the D (5 bases). The CDR3 contains 15 residues. From germline, CDR1 is SEHNR and CDR2 FQNEAQ (reference sequence). The CDR3 DNA follows: TGTGCCAGCAGCTTAGCGGGGGTGCAAGGCTATTGCTACACCTTC. Protein: CASSLAGVQGYCYTF. Complete variable domain (other parts from reference TRBV7-9 and TRBJ1-2): DTGVSQNPRHKITKRGQNVTFRCDPISEHNRLYWYRQTLGQGPEFLTYFQNEAQLEKSRLLSDRFSAERPKGSFSTLEIQRTEQGDSAMYLCASSLAGVQGYCYTFGSGTRLTVV.

On this clonotype: It may be a read error: a sequence one base away is much more abundant. This chain joins TRBV20-1 and TRBJ2-3; possible D gene TRBD2, 6 bases. Germline values: CDR1 DFQATT, CDR2 SNEGSKA (reference sequence). The CDR3 contains 13 residues. The CDR3 DNA is TGCAGCCAAACTAGCAGGAGAACAGATACGCAGTATTTT. Its translation: CSQTSRRTDTQYF.

This clonotype was observed a handful of times. CDR3 amino acids: CASSRQQGLAGDEQFF. The CDR3 DNA reads as TGTGCCAGCAGTCGGCAACAGGGACTAGCGGGAGATGAGCAGTTCTTC. The chain couples TRBV6-6 to TRBJ2-1, with 14 bases identical to TRBD2. Germline lookup yields CDR1 MNHNY and CDR2 SVGAGI (reference sequence). The CDR3 runs 16 residues. J was trimmed by 8 bases and V by 5 bases; bases with no gene match: 8.

The chain links TRBV3-1 to TRBJ2-7; a possible D gene is TRBD1 (6 bases). V was clipped by 4 bases and J by 6 bases, with 13 bases between them. Per the germline V gene, CDR1 is LGHDT and CDR2 is YNNKEL (reference sequence). CDR3 size: 13 residues. The CDR3 sequence: CASSPQLGAEQYF. CDR3 in DNA: TGTGCCAGCAGCCCCCAGCTGGGGGCCGAGCAGTACTTC.

Ten or more counts support this clonotype. The chain combines TRBV5-5 with TRBJ1-4; D gene uncertain. Trimming removed 0 bases at V and 8 bases at J, with 14 bases between. The germline V gene has CDR1 SGHKS and CDR2 YYEKEE (reference sequence). The CDR3 covers 15 residues. CDR3 coding DNA: TGTGCCAGCAGCTTGGATGTGGCCAGTACAGAAAAACTGTTTTTT. This gives the protein CASSLDVASTEKLFF.

This clonotype was detected ten times or more. The chain couples TRBV11-2 to TRBJ2-2; the D is unclear. The V gene lost 7 bases and the J gene lost 4 bases, with 7 bases spanning the gap. Germline loops: CDR1 SGHAT, CDR2 FQNNGV. CDR3 length equals 12 residues. The CDR3 sequence: CASKRFTGELFF. The CDR3 DNA is TGTGCCAGCAAACGGTTCACCGGGGAGCTGTTTTTT.

This clonotype has ten or more counts. V is TRBV29-1 and J is TRBJ2-7; perhaps TRBD2 as D (5 bases). This CDR3 is 12 amino acids long. The V gene's germline CDR1 is SQVTM and CDR2 ANQGSEA. V was cut by 1 base and J by 5 bases, with 9 bases left in between. The CDR3 DNA sequence: TGCAGCGTTGAAGTGGAGGAAAACGAGCAGTACTTC. It codes for CSVEVEENEQYF.

The chain employs TRBV6-5 and TRBJ1-6; tentatively, D is TRBD1 (5 bases). The CDR3 loop spans 18 amino acids. With 4 bases removed from V and 9 bases from J, the gap between germline ends came to 25 bases. Germline-derived CDR1 and CDR2 are MNHEY and SVGAGI. This CDR3 is CASSSSFTSGTLFSPLHF. CDR3 nucleotides: TGTGCCAGCAGTTCTTCCTTCACCTCCGGGACTCTTTTTTCACCCCTCCACTTT.

This clonotype appeared a few times. The chain has TRBV5-1 and TRBJ2-2, with 7 nucleotides matching TRBD1. The germline V gene encodes CDR1 SGHRS and CDR2 YFSETQ. The trim removed 8 bases at V and 6 bases at J, leaving 10 bases unmatched. CDR3 length: 14 amino acids. The CDR3 loop is CASTETGIPGELFF. The CDR3 DNA reads TGCGCCAGTACCGAGACAGGGATCCCCGGGGAGCTGTTTTTT.

CDR3 nucleotides: TGTGCCAGCAGCCAGACGTCAGGAGGGCAGCAGTACTTC. Translated, it gives CASSQTSGGQQYF. The chain employs TRBV7-3 and TRBJ2-7; D possibly corresponds to TRBD2 (6 bases). Germline V gene data show CDR1 as SGHTA and CDR2 as FQGTGA. The V gene lost 5 bases and the J gene lost 8 bases, with 16 bases spanning the gap. The CDR3 is 13 residues long.

CDR3 sequence (DNA): TGTGCCAGCAGTTCGGCGTCTCTTGGGGCTTTCTTT. Its protein product is CASSSASLGAFF. V usage is TRBV28 and J usage is TRBJ1-1; D not certain. This CDR3 region has 12 residues. Germline lookup yields CDR1 MDHEN and CDR2 SYDVKM. V lost 4 bases, J lost 11 bases, and 14 bases lay in between.

The V and J genes are TRBV28 and TRBJ2-7, with D perhaps TRBD1 or TRBD2 (5 bases each). The CDR3 is 16 residues long. The germline V and J ends were trimmed by 2 bases and 1 base, with 15 bases remaining between them. Per germline, CDR1 MDHEN and CDR2 SYDVKM. CDR3 nucleotides: TGTGCCAGCAGTTTAGTCGGAATGGGGGTTTCCTACGAGCAGTACTTC. Amino acid sequence: CASSLVGMGVSYEQYF.

This clonotype was observed once. The chain has TRBV7-2 and TRBJ2-5; unclear D gene. The ends were cut back, 4 bases at V and 4 bases at J, with 16 bases in the middle. This CDR3 is 15 amino acids long. Germline V gene data show CDR1 as SGHTA and CDR2 as FQGNSA. The chain's CDR3 is CASSSGSSGPETQYF. The DNA for the CDR3 is TGTGCCAGCAGCTCCGGGTCTTCCGGCCCAGAGACCCAGTACTTC.

A few counts support this clonotype. The chain joins TRBV7-2 to TRBJ1-2, with TRBD1 identical over 7 bases. The trim removed 7 bases at V and 0 bases at J, leaving 8 bases unmatched. In germline, CDR1 is SGHTA, CDR2 FQGNSA. This CDR3 spans 15 amino acids. The CDR3 bases are TGTGCCAGCAACCCGGGACAGTTAGCTAACTATGGCTACACCTTC. Translated: CASNPGQLANYGYTF.

This clonotype was seen a few times. This chain links TRBV5-4 with TRBJ2-5; the D gene is possibly TRBD1 (6 bases). Germline V lookup: CDR1 SGHNT, CDR2 YYREEE (reference sequence). This CDR3 contains 15 residues. V lost 1 base and J 5 bases, leaving 15 bases between the germline ends. The CDR3 loop reads CASSLKAGVGETQYF. Here the CDR3 DNA reads TGTGCCAGCAGCTTGAAAGCAGGGGTAGGCGAGACCCAGTACTTC.

This chain connects TRBV5-6 to TRBJ2-1, with 8 bases identical to TRBD2. Trimming at V came to 1 base and at J to 9 bases, leaving 3 bases not matched to a gene. CDR3 length equals 13 residues. Germline CDR1 and CDR2: SGHDT and YYEEEE. CDR3 coding DNA: TGTGCCAGCAGCTTGCGGGGGGGCATTGAGCAGTTCTTC. Its protein product is CASSLRGGIEQFF.

The chain uses TRBV7-2 and TRBJ2-5; weak D call: TRBD2 (5 bases). V was clipped by 5 bases and J by 0 bases, with 10 bases between them. Looked up from germline, CDR1 is SGHTA and CDR2 is FQGNSA. The CDR3 is 14 amino acids. The CDR3 reads CASSPDWYQETQYF. In DNA form, the CDR3 reads TGTGCCAGCAGCCCGGACTGGTACCAAGAGACCCAGTACTTC.

This clonotype has more than one count but fewer than ten. The chain recombines TRBV28 with TRBJ2-7, with D perhaps matching TRBD1 (6 bases). This CDR3 region has 14 residues. With 6 bases removed from V and 4 bases from J, the gap between germline ends came to 16 bases. Germline V gene sequence: CDR1 MDHEN, CDR2 SYDVKM. Here the CDR3 reads CASSVGTRPYEQYF. The CDR3 DNA is TGTGCCAGCAGCGTCGGGACACGCCCGTACGAGCAGTACTTC. The variable domain in full, completed from reference TRBV28 and TRBJ2-7, reads DVKVTQSSRYLVKRTGEKVFLECVQDMDHENMFWYRQDPGLGLRLIYFSYDVKMKEKGDIPEGYSVSREKKERFSLILESASTNQTSMYLCASSVGTRPYEQYFGPGTRLTVT.

The chain combines TRBV28 with TRBJ1-5, with 8 nucleotides matching TRBD1. CDR3 size: 13 residues. Trimming at V came to 6 bases and at J to 5 bases, leaving 3 bases not matched to a gene. The germline gives CDR1 MDHEN, CDR2 SYDVKM. The CDR3 DNA reads TGTGCCAGCAGCAAGGACAGGGATCAGCCCCAGCATTTT. It is translated as CASSKDRDQPQHF.